This is a list of T cell receptor beta chains from one sample in a study of blood T cell repertoires in COVID-19. The assay was immunoSEQ multiplex PCR, and TCRdb's table has in-frame clones only and misses some. Of about 75,000 clones listed, 85% to 90% are singletons. The sequencing sample was made of peripheral blood. The receptors come from a human donor in a cohort sampled during active COVID-19. CDR3s include the opening cysteine and the closing phenylalanine or tryptophan. The D gene is left open where the match is weak. Only part of the rows carry a size: once, few, many, or a class if the clone is expanded.

v_gene,abundance,j_gene,d_gene,CDR3aa,CDR3nt
TRBV6-5,-,TRBJ1-2,TRBD1,CASRQGVYGYTF,TGTGCCAGCAGACAGGGGGTCTATGGCTACACCTTC
TRBV19,-,TRBJ2-1,-,CASSIGPVNEQFF,TGTGCCAGTAGTATAGGCCCGGTCAATGAGCAGTTCTTC
TRBV5-5,-,TRBJ2-7,TRBD2,CASSTRTSGRYEQYF,TGTGCCAGCAGCACAAGGACTAGCGGGAGGTACGAGCAGTACTTC
TRBV7-8,-,TRBJ1-2,-,CASSLGGASNYGYTF,TGTGCCAGCAGCTTAGGAGGAGCTAGTAACTATGGCTACACCTTC
TRBV6-6,-,TRBJ1-5,-,CASSRGQSNPLSNQPQHF,TGTGCCAGCAGCCGAGGACAGTCAAACCCCCTAAGCAATCAGCCCCAGCATTTT
TRBV30,-,TRBJ1-3,TRBD1,CASRTGPGNTIYF,TGTGCCTCGAGGACAGGGCCTGGAAACACCATATATTTT
TRBV18,-,TRBJ1-5,-,CASSPGVGGINQPQHF,TGTGCCAGCTCACCCGGTGTGGGGGGAATCAATCAGCCCCAGCATTTT
TRBV6-6,-,TRBJ1-2,-,CASSDSYSNYGYTF,TGTGCCAGCAGTGACAGTTATTCTAACTATGGCTACACCTTC
TRBV2,few,TRBJ1-5,-,CASSAGQTGQPQHF,TGTGCCAGCAGTGCCGGACAGACGGGTCAGCCCCAGCATTTT
TRBV24-1,-,TRBJ2-2,TRBD1,CATSDIGGANTGELFF,TGTGCCACCAGTGATATAGGGGGCGCAAATACCGGGGAGCTGTTTTTT
TRBV18,-,TRBJ1-5,-,CASSPGAGPDQPQHF,TGTGCCAGCTCACCGGGGGCAGGGCCTGATCAGCCCCAGCATTTT
TRBV10-2,-,TRBJ2-3,-,CASRPDSTSTDTQYF,TGCGCCAGCAGACCGGACTCAACTAGCACAGATACGCAGTATTTT
TRBV4-2,-,TRBJ1-5,-,CASSQSPGDHQPQHF,TGTGCCAGCAGCCAAAGCCCAGGGGATCATCAGCCCCAGCATTTT
TRBV5-6,once,TRBJ2-5,TRBD1,CASSWLSGQGQETQYF,TGTGCCAGCAGCTGGCTCTCGGGACAGGGGCAAGAGACCCAGTACTTC
TRBV5-6,once,TRBJ2-7,-,CASSGWGQGGSEQYF,TGTGCCAGCAGCGGGTGGGGGCAGGGGGGCTCCGAGCAGTACTTC
TRBV5-1,-,TRBJ1-4,TRBD1,CASSIGTGVTTNEKLFF,TGCGCCAGCAGCATCGGGACAGGGGTTACAACTAATGAAAAACTGTTTTTT
TRBV7-9,once,TRBJ1-4,-,CASSFAADNEKLFF,TGTGCCAGCAGCTTTGCGGCGGATAATGAAAAACTGTTTTTT
TRBV3-1/TRBV3-2,-,TRBJ1-2,-,CASSQGAGAGDGYTF,TGTGCCAGCAGCCAAGGGGCAGGTGCAGGCGATGGCTACACCTTC
TRBV3-1/TRBV3-2,-,TRBJ2-2,TRBD2,CASRLLAGGPGELFF,TGTGCCAGCAGGCTACTAGCGGGAGGGCCCGGGGAGCTGTTTTTT
TRBV19,many,TRBJ1-3,-,CATKGQGGNTIYF,TGTGCCACCAAAGGCCAGGGGGGAAACACCATATATTTT
TRBV11-3,-,TRBJ2-1,TRBD2,CASSLAGAGGYNEQFF,TGTGCCAGCAGCTTAGCAGGGGCGGGAGGGTACAATGAGCAGTTCTTC
TRBV19,-,TRBJ2-7,TRBD2,CASSRTSGEYEQYF,TGTGCCAGTAGCCGGACTAGCGGAGAATACGAGCAGTACTTC
TRBV28,-,TRBJ1-1,TRBD1,CASSSTGTNTEAFF,TGTGCCAGCAGTTCGACAGGGACCAACACTGAAGCTTTCTTT
TRBV27,-,TRBJ1-2,-,CASSLGGRGKYGYTF,TGTGCCAGCAGTTTAGGTGGCAGGGGAAAGTATGGCTACACCTTC
TRBV15,once,TRBJ2-7,TRBD2,CATSRVASGSSYEQYF,TGTGCCACCAGCAGAGTGGCTAGCGGGAGTTCCTACGAGCAGTACTTC
TRBV5-4,-,TRBJ2-5,TRBD2,CASSLAGGRETQYF,TGTGCCAGCAGCTTAGCGGGGGGGCGGGAGACCCAGTACTTC
TRBV4-1,-,TRBJ2-6,TRBD2,CASSHGDLGGGFGANVLTF,TGCGCCAGCAGCCACGGGGATCTCGGGGGGGGGTTTGGGGCCAACGTCCTGACTTTC
TRBV5-1,-,TRBJ2-4,TRBD2,CASSLMATRREGNIQYF,TGCGCCAGCAGCTTGATGGCAACCCGGCGGGAGGGAAACATTCAGTACTTC
TRBV15,-,TRBJ2-7,-,CATSSPSGALTYEQYF,TGTGCCACCAGCAGTCCCTCAGGGGCCCTAACCTACGAGCAGTACTTC
TRBV2,once,TRBJ1-1,TRBD1,CASSAGGTEAFF,TGTGCCAGCAGTGCAGGGGGCACTGAAGCTTTCTTT
TRBV7-2,once,TRBJ2-1,-,CASSHQVGAEGNEQFF,TGTGCCAGCAGCCACCAAGTGGGGGCCGAGGGGAATGAGCAGTTCTTC
TRBV27,-,TRBJ2-2,-,CASRRGQNTGELFF,TGTGCCAGCAGACGCGGACAGAACACCGGGGAGCTGTTTTTT
TRBV6-2/TRBV6-3,few,TRBJ1-2,-,CASSPTGIYGYTF,TGTGCCAGCAGTCCGACAGGAATCTATGGCTACACCTTC
TRBV6-5,-,TRBJ2-7,-,CASRSTGLQGYEQYF,TGTGCCAGCAGATCGACAGGCCTCCAGGGCTACGAGCAGTACTTC
TRBV18,-,TRBJ2-7,TRBD1,CASSPKTGGDPYEQYF,TGTGCCAGCTCACCAAAAACAGGGGGCGATCCCTACGAGCAGTACTTC
TRBV19,few,TRBJ1-5,-,CASSFRGESNQPQHF,TGTGCCAGTAGTTTCCGGGGGGAGAGCAATCAGCCCCAGCATTTT
TRBV6-6,-,TRBJ2-1,TRBD1,CASSVPRDRGANEQFF,TGTGCCAGCAGTGTACCCCGGGACAGGGGGGCCAATGAGCAGTTCTTC
TRBV19,-,TRBJ2-2,TRBD1,CASSIGDRVGGELFF,TGTGCCAGTAGTATCGGGGACAGGGTCGGCGGGGAGCTGTTTTTT
TRBV11-2,few,TRBJ2-5,TRBD1,CASSLEGQGASGEYF,TGTGCCAGCAGCCTGGAGGGACAGGGGGCCTCAGGGGAGTACTTC
TRBV5-1,-,TRBJ2-1,TRBD2,CASRLSSGSYNEQFF,TGCGCCAGCAGACTCTCTAGCGGCTCCTACAATGAGCAGTTCTTC
TRBV28,-,TRBJ2-7,TRBD1,CASSLYRGLDF,TGTGCCAGCAGTCTCTACAGGGGGCTAGACTTC
TRBV11-3,-,TRBJ2-3,-,CASSLRARADTQYF,TGTGCCAGCAGCTTAAGGGCGCGGGCTGATACGCAGTATTTT
TRBV19,-,TRBJ2-5,-,CASSPGPYRETQYF,TGTGCCAGTAGTCCGGGACCGTACCGGGAGACCCAGTACTTC
TRBV6-5,once,TRBJ2-1,TRBD2,CATGLAGALYNEQFF,TGTGCCACAGGACTAGCGGGAGCGTTATACAATGAGCAGTTCTTC
TRBV7-2,-,TRBJ1-2,TRBD1,CASSLEGQGANYGYTF,TGTGCCAGCAGCTTAGAGGGACAGGGTGCTAACTATGGCTACACCTTC
TRBV7-8,few,TRBJ1-5,-,CASSLAARANQPQHF,TGTGCCAGCAGCTTAGCTGCCAGGGCCAATCAGCCCCAGCATTTT
TRBV5-1,-,TRBJ2-5,TRBD2,CASSLDSGNQGKTQYF,TGCGCCAGCAGCTTGGATAGCGGGAACCAAGGCAAGACCCAGTACTTC
TRBV5-1,-,TRBJ2-1,-,CASSLDGAGRYNEQFF,TGCGCCAGCAGCTTGGATGGGGCGGGGCGATACAATGAGCAGTTCTTC
TRBV4-3,few,TRBJ2-3,TRBD2,CASSHSGGADDTQYF,TGCGCCAGCAGCCATAGCGGGGGGGCCGACGATACGCAGTATTTT
TRBV5-4,-,TRBJ2-5,-,CASSSLSGVKETQYF,TGTGCCAGCAGCTCTTTGTCGGGGGTTAAAGAGACCCAGTACTTC
TRBV6-6,once,TRBJ2-7,TRBD2,CASTPRGLASYEQYF,TGTGCCAGCACACCCCGGGGACTAGCGAGTTACGAGCAGTACTTC
TRBV19,-,TRBJ2-3,TRBD2,CASSPGGSDTQYF,TGTGCCAGTAGTCCGGGGGGTTCAGATACGCAGTATTTT
TRBV18,-,TRBJ2-3,TRBD1,CASSRMRGQTNTDTQYF,TGTGCCAGCTCACGGATGAGGGGACAGACGAACACAGATACGCAGTATTTT